These 30 T cell receptor beta chains were all obtained from the same sample, sequenced in a study of tumor-infiltrating lymphocytes in oesophageal squamous cell carcinoma. One entry per CDR3 protein results from TCRdb running MiXCR on the reads. The table includes approximately 10,000 distinct CDR3 sequences, roughly 60% detected once. The sample taken for sequencing was blood. Receptors originate from a female donor with esophageal squamous cell carcinoma.

The chain links TRBV7-9 to TRBJ2-1; 14 nucleotides match TRBD2. Germline-derived CDR1 and CDR2 are SEHNR and FQNEAQ (reference sequence). The CDR3 runs 16 residues. J was trimmed by 4 bases and V by 5 bases; bases with no gene match: 4. CDR3 nucleotide sequence: TGTGCCAGCAGCAGATGGACTAGCGGGAGGTACAATGAGCAGTTCTTC. Protein product: CASSRWTSGRYNEQFF.

The sample holds a few counts of this clonotype. The chain joins TRBV7-2 to TRBJ1-1; 7 nucleotides match TRBD1. The CDR3 extends over 13 amino acids. Germline trimming cut 10 bases from V and 0 bases from J; bases unmatched to any gene: 5. CDR1 is SGHTA and CDR2 is FQGNSA in the germline V gene. CDR3 DNA sequence: TGTGCCATCAACAGGGGAGTGAACACTGAAGCTTTCTTT. Translation: CAINRGVNTEAFF.

V usage is TRBV7-8 and J usage is TRBJ2-1; D may be TRBD2 (6 bases). The J call may be in error: the DNA end matches TRBJ2-7 better. From germline, CDR1 is SGHVS and CDR2 FQNEAQ. The CDR3 has 14 amino acids. The CDR3 is CASSWGTESYEQYF. CDR3 nucleotides: TGTGCCAGCAGCTGGGGGACTGAGTCCTACGAGCAGTACTTC.

This clonotype was counted only a few times. The chain recombines TRBV7-6 with TRBJ2-1, with D tentatively TRBD1 (5 bases). Trimming shortened V by 1 base and J by 11 bases, and 15 bases separated the two germline ends. This CDR3 is built from 14 residues. Germline CDR1 reads SGHVS; CDR2 reads FNYEAQ. CDR3 DNA: TGTGCCAGCAGCTTAGAGGGGAAGGGGTTTCAGCAGTTCTTC. It is translated as CASSLEGKGFQQFF.

The genes are TRBV27 and TRBJ2-7; D might be TRBD1 or TRBD2, each matching 5 bases. CDR1 and CDR2 (germline): MNHEY, SMNVEV (reference sequence). There are 13 residues in the CDR3. Trimming removed 8 bases at V and 5 bases at J, with 16 bases between. The CDR3 DNA is TGTGCCAGCCGGGGAGCAGGGAGAAACGAGCAGTACTTC. Translated, it gives CASRGAGRNEQYF.

The J gene is TRBJ2-1, the V gene TRBV7-8; D may be TRBD1 (6 bases). There are 15 residues in the CDR3. Per the germline V gene, CDR1 is SGHVS and CDR2 is FQNEAQ. Trimming pared 5 bases from V and 0 bases from J, leaving 11 bases between. This CDR3 reads CASSGRGSSYNEQFF. In nucleotides, the CDR3 is TGTGCCAGCAGCGGCAGGGGATCCTCCTACAATGAGCAGTTCTTC.

This clonotype was counted between two and nine times. The V gene is TRBV7-6, the J gene TRBJ2-1; 8 positions agree with TRBD1. The last part of the DNA fits TRBJ2-5 better; the J call may be wrong. This CDR3 is 14 amino acids long. Per the germline V gene, CDR1 is SGHVS and CDR2 is FNYEAQ. The DNA for the CDR3 is TGTGCCAGCAGCTTAGGGACAGGGTATGGGACCCAGTACTTC. Translation gives CASSLGTGYGTQYF.

The chain combines TRBV6-8 with TRBJ2-4, with 7 bases identical to TRBD1. From germline, CDR1 is MNHGY and CDR2 SAAAGT. This CDR3 comprises 13 residues. The trim removed 6 bases at V and 13 bases at J, leaving 12 bases unmatched. The CDR3 bases are TGTGCCAGCAGCCCGACAGGGTCCCCCAACCAGTACTTC. Protein sequence: CASSPTGSPNQYF.

The V call is TRBV7-2, the J call TRBJ2-7, with TRBD2 matching over 10 bases. The ends lost 5 bases at V and 4 bases at J; junction bases unmatched: 8. The CDR3 totals 15 residues. CDR1 is SGHTA and CDR2 is FQGNSA in the germline V gene. CDR3 residues: CASSLGVAGGYEQYF. The CDR3 nucleotides read TGTGCCAGCAGCCTTGGGGTAGCGGGGGGTTACGAGCAGTACTTC.

This clonotype appeared once. The chain links TRBV7-9 to TRBJ1-1, with D maybe TRBD2 (6 bases). The better agreement between TRBJ2-1 and the DNA end casts doubt on the J call. Germline CDR1 is SEHNR and CDR2 is FQNEAQ (reference sequence). This CDR3 is built from 16 residues. The CDR3 sequence: CASSLAGGASYNEQFF. CDR3 DNA: TGTGCCAGCAGCTTAGCTGGAGGGGCCTCCTACAATGAGCAGTTCTTC.

This chain connects TRBV6-6 to TRBJ1-4; a weak D match, TRBD1 (6 bases). The CDR3 contains 15 residues. CDR1 is MNHNY and CDR2 is SVGAGI in the germline V gene (reference sequence). V gave up 0 bases and J gave up 14 bases, with 19 bases separating them. CDR3 sequence: CASSYSRTGPKELFF. CDR3 nucleotides: TGTGCCAGCAGTTACTCGAGAACAGGGCCAAAAGAGCTGTTTTTT.

The gene calls are TRBV7-2 and TRBJ2-2; 9 bases line up with TRBD2. The CDR3 extends over 14 amino acids. Trimming at V came to 5 bases and at J to 5 bases, leaving 3 bases not matched to a gene. Germline V lookup: CDR1 SGHTA, CDR2 FQGNSA. The CDR3 loop is CASSEAGGTGELFF. As DNA, the CDR3 is TGTGCCAGCAGCGAAGCGGGAGGAACCGGGGAGCTGTTTTTT.

The chain combines TRBV11-3 with TRBJ2-7; D unclear. The last part of the DNA fits TRBJ2-1 better; the J call may be wrong. The germline V gene encodes CDR1 SGHNT and CDR2 YENEEA. There are 15 residues in the CDR3. CDR3 sequence (DNA): TGTGCCAGCAGCTTAGTTGGTCAGCTCCGGGATGAGCAGTTCTTC. Amino acids: CASSLVGQLRDEQFF.

This rearrangement joins TRBV6-6 to TRBJ2-3; possibly TRBD1 or TRBD2 for D (7 bases each). Germline values: CDR1 MNHNY, CDR2 SVGAGI (reference sequence). There are 16 residues in the CDR3. The V and J ends lost 7 bases and 4 bases respectively, with 21 bases between them. CDR3 DNA sequence: TGTGCCAGCAAAACCACAGGGGCGGCGGGAGCAGATACGCAGTATTTT. Protein product: CASKTTGAAGADTQYF.

Many counts were recorded for this clonotype. V and J are TRBV7-9 and TRBJ2-5; D assignment may be TRBD1 or TRBD2 (5 bases each). The germline V gene has CDR1 SEHNR and CDR2 FQNEAQ (reference sequence). V lost 4 bases, J lost 10 bases, and 19 bases lay in between. This CDR3 is built from 14 residues. Written as DNA, the CDR3 is TGTGCCAGCAGCTACCCGGACGGGACGAGAGACCAGTACTTC. Its protein product is CASSYPDGTRDQYF.

This clonotype was seen at least ten times. The V gene is TRBV5-1, the J gene TRBJ2-7, with unresolved D. The CDR3 extends over 13 amino acids. The germline V gene encodes CDR1 SGHRS and CDR2 YFSETQ. V lost 4 bases and J lost 7, with 15 bases in between. The DNA of the CDR3 is TGCGCCAGCAGCACTGGGTCTTCAGAAGAGCAGTACTTC. Protein product: CASSTGSSEEQYF. The entire variable domain, with the rest obtained from reference TRBV5-1 and TRBJ2-7, is as follows: KAGVTQTPRYLIKTRGQQVTLSCSPISGHRSVSWYQQTPGQGLQFLFEYFSETQRNKGNFPGRFSGRQFSNSRSEMNVSTLELGDSALYLCASSTGSSEEQYFGPGTRLTVT.

V is TRBV11-2 and J is TRBJ2-5, with 7 nucleotides matching TRBD2. The J call could be wrong; TRBJ2-7 is a better fit for the DNA end. This CDR3 spans 13 amino acids. Germline CDR1 and CDR2: SGHAT and FQNNGV. Here the CDR3 reads CASSAGVKGEQYF. CDR3 nucleotide sequence: TGTGCCAGCTCCGCGGGAGTAAAGGGCGAGCAGTACTTC.

The chain joins TRBV2 to TRBJ1-2; D is unresolved. CDR1 is SNHLY and CDR2 is FYNNEI in the germline V gene. Trimming took 2 bases from V and 6 from J, leaving 7 bases between them. This CDR3 spans 12 amino acids. In DNA, the CDR3 is TGTGCCAGCAGTGAAAGGGCAGATGGCTACACCTTC. This codes for CASSERADGYTF.

This clonotype has at least ten counts. A clone one base away is much larger, so this may be a read error. The DNA of the CDR3 is TGTGCCAGCAGCGCGATCTTGAGCTCCTACAATGAGCAGTACTTC. Its translation: CASSAILSSYNEQYF. The chain is built from TRBV6-1 and TRBJ2-1; D call uncertain. The J call could be wrong; TRBJ2-7 is a better fit for the DNA end. The CDR3 is 15 amino acids. Germline lookup yields CDR1 MNHNS and CDR2 SASEGT.

Ten or more counts support this clonotype. The chain couples TRBV5-1 to TRBJ2-7; D is unresolved. The V end was cut by 0 bases, the J end by 7 bases, with 14 bases between. This CDR3 comprises 14 residues. CDR1 is SGHRS, CDR2 YFSETQ, per germline. In DNA, the CDR3 is TGCGCCAGCAGCTTGGTAGTTGGGTACAATGAGCAGTACTTC. It yields the protein CASSLVVGYNEQYF.

This clonotype occurred a few times. This chain connects TRBV5-1 to TRBJ2-5; 8 nucleotides line up with TRBD2. The end of the DNA aligns better with TRBJ2-7, so the J call may be wrong. The CDR3 is made up of 13 amino acids. Per the germline V gene, CDR1 is SGHRS and CDR2 is YFSETQ. Here the CDR3 DNA reads TGCGCCAGCAGCGTGCAGCTAGCGGGCGAGCAGTACTTC. It encodes CASSVQLAGEQYF.

As for this clonotype: In this CDR3 the conserved last residue, phenylalanine or tryptophan, is missing, so a read error is likely. Because the CDR3's place on the DNA is in doubt, the DNA is left out and the CDR3 is given as listed by TCRdb. The gene calls are TRBV27 and TRBJ2-3; the D call TRBD1 from the table was never checked on the DNA. 16 amino acids form the CDR3, both terminal residues included. Germline CDR1 MNHEY, CDR2 SMNVEV (reference sequence). The CDR3 loop is CASSLGSSPGEQYFGP.

This chain joins TRBV7-3 and TRBJ1-2, with D uncertain. V gave up 0 bases and J gave up 2 bases, with 7 bases separating them. This CDR3 spans 14 amino acids. Germline V CDR1 and CDR2: SGHTA, FQGTGA. CDR3 sequence (DNA): TGTGCCAGCAGCTTAACCCCAGGAAACTATGGCTACACCTTC. Its translation is CASSLTPGNYGYTF.

The V call is TRBV7-4, the J call TRBJ1-1; D not certain. Germline values: CDR1 SGHVT, CDR2 SQSDAQ. The CDR3 is 14 residues long. Trimming stripped 4 bases from V and 1 base from J, with 10 bases between. The CDR3 coding sequence is TGTGCCAGCAGCTGGCCCGAATCGAACACTGAAGCTTTCTTT. Translating it yields CASSWPESNTEAFF.

This clonotype has only one observation. V is TRBV7-8 and J is TRBJ2-5; a weak D match, TRBD2 (5 bases). TRBJ2-1 matches the DNA end more closely, so the J call is doubtful. Germline lookup yields CDR1 SGHVS and CDR2 FQNEAQ. The CDR3 consists of 13 residues. This chain's CDR3 is CASSLADGVGQFF. CDR3 sequence (DNA): TGTGCCAGCAGCTTAGCCGACGGGGTTGGCCAGTTCTTC.

In its sample, this clonotype was seen once. J is TRBJ2-4 and V is TRBV27, with D tentatively TRBD2 (6 bases). The end of the DNA is better explained by TRBJ2-7, so the J call may be wrong. The CDR3 has 13 residues. CDR1 and CDR2 from the germline V gene are MNHEY and SMNVEV (reference sequence). The CDR3 nucleotides read TGTGCCAGCGGGACTCCAAGCTCCTACGAGCAGTACTTC. Translated: CASGTPSSYEQYF.

This clonotype was counted ten times or more. A much bigger clone sits one base away, suggesting this may be a read error. The gene calls are TRBV28 and TRBJ2-5; 10 bases are a match to TRBD2. Germline CDR1 and CDR2: MDHEN and SYDVKM. The ends lost 8 bases at V and 11 bases at J; junction bases unmatched: 17. The CDR3 spans 15 residues. CDR3 nucleotide sequence: TGTGCCAGCGAACGGACTAGCGGTACCTACAATGAGCAGTACTTC. It encodes CASERTSGTYNEQYF.

This clonotype showed up just once. The rearrangement uses TRBV6-6 and TRBJ1-4; D might be TRBD1 (5 bases). The ends were cut back, 10 bases at V and 0 bases at J, with 21 bases in the middle. Germline V gene lookup returns CDR1 MNHNY and CDR2 SVGAGI (reference sequence). The length of the CDR3 is 17 residues. The CDR3 region has the DNA TGTGCCACAAAGACAGCGTCCATTGGGGCAACTAATGAAAAACTGTTTTTT. Its protein product is CATKTASIGATNEKLFF.

The sample holds many counts of this clonotype. This chain joins TRBV5-1 and TRBJ2-1, with TRBD1 matching over 9 bases. The J call may be in error: the DNA end matches TRBJ2-7 better. The length of the CDR3 is 16 residues. The germline V gene has CDR1 SGHRS and CDR2 YFSETQ. The CDR3 bases are TGCGCCAGCAGCTCCTCACTGTCCCGGGACAGGGACGAGCAGTACTTC. Translation gives CASSSSLSRDRDEQYF.

The rearrangement joins TRBV5-6 to TRBJ2-7; TRBD1 might be the D (6 bases). The J call may be incorrect, as the DNA end agrees better with TRBJ2-5. Germline values: CDR1 SGHDT, CDR2 YYEEEE. The CDR3 is made up of 15 amino acids. The CDR3 bases are TGTGCCAGCAGCTTGGCCAGGACAGATAAAGAGACCCAGTACTTC. As protein: CASSLARTDKETQYF.